These T cell receptor beta chains were read from a single sample in a study of CD8 T cells in Susac syndrome. A single record per CDR3 protein comes from TCRdb applying MiXCR to the immunoSEQ multiplex PCR reads. This repertoire shows about 140,000 distinct CDR3 sequences, 85% to 95% found once; its top ten account for 0.095% to 0.14%. Sequencing was carried out using CD4+ T cells from PBMCs. These receptors were taken from a human donor with multiple sclerosis. CDR3s include the opening cysteine and the closing phenylalanine or tryptophan. D genes are given only for firm matches. Clone size is given for some rows only: seen once, a few or many times, or a class if the clone is expanded.

length	V	size	D	J	CDR3	DNA
12	TRBV5-1	.	.	TRBJ2-7	CASSLAPYEQYF	TGCGCCAGCAGCTTGGCCCCCTACGAGCAGTACTTC
14	TRBV6-5	.	TRBD2	TRBJ2-7	CASSYGLAAYEQYF	TGTGCCAGCAGTTACGGACTAGCGGCCTACGAGCAGTACTTC
16	TRBV9	.	.	TRBJ2-7	CASSVSTGTPLGEQYF	TGTGCCAGCAGCGTGTCTACCGGGACACCACTGGGCGAGCAGTACTTC
12	TRBV7-9	few	.	TRBJ2-7	CASSPDRSGMYF	TGTGCCAGCAGCCCCGACAGGTCGGGGATGTACTTC
11	TRBV20-1	.	.	TRBJ1-1	CSAREDTEAFF	TGCAGTGCTAGGGAAGACACTGAAGCTTTCTTT
15	TRBV13	.	TRBD1	TRBJ1-5	CASSLEGRGPQPQHF	TGTGCCAGCAGCTTAGAGGGCAGGGGGCCTCAGCCCCAGCATTTT
18	TRBV4-1	.	.	TRBJ2-1	CASSQGSGALSSYNEQFF	TGCGCCAGCAGCCAAGGATCCGGGGCACTGAGCTCCTACAATGAGCAGTTCTTC
15	TRBV10-3	.	.	TRBJ1-6	CAISEEAGGDSPLHF	TGTGCCATCAGTGAGGAAGCCGGGGGCGATTCACCCCTCCACTTT
11	TRBV3-1	.	.	TRBJ2-7	CASSQEDEQYF	TGTGCCAGCAGCCAAGAAGACGAGCAGTACTTC
18	TRBV15	.	.	TRBJ2-3	CATSRGGGLRGSTDTQYF	TGTGCCACCAGCAGAGGCGGAGGGCTGAGGGGGAGCACAGATACGCAGTATTTT
13	TRBV29-1	once	.	TRBJ1-5	CSVVKGLNQPQHF	TGCAGCGTTGTAAAGGGGCTTAACCAGCCCCAGCATTTT
13	TRBV29-1	.	TRBD2	TRBJ2-5	CSGREGGWETQYF	TGCAGCGGCCGGGAGGGAGGCTGGGAGACCCAGTACTTC
14	TRBV12-3/TRBV12-4	.	.	TRBJ1-5	CASSSRHSNQPQHF	TGTGCCAGCAGTTCGCGCCATAGCAATCAGCCCCAGCATTTT
13	TRBV7-9	.	.	TRBJ1-2	CASSFPVIYGYTF	TGTGCCAGCAGCTTTCCCGTCATCTATGGCTACACCTTC
16	TRBV20-1	.	.	TRBJ1-6	CSASTGGARNNSPLHF	TGCAGTGCTTCCACGGGGGGGGCGCGAAATAATTCACCCCTCCACTTT
14	TRBV19	.	.	TRBJ1-2	CASSSMGSSRGYTF	TGTGCCAGTAGTAGCATGGGGTCTAGTCGTGGCTACACCTTC
13	TRBV7-2	.	.	TRBJ1-2	CASSLGWGGGYTF	TGTGCCAGCAGCTTAGGATGGGGGGGCGGCTACACCTTC
13	TRBV20-1	.	TRBD1	TRBJ1-2	CSAGLQGQGGYTF	TGCAGTGCTGGTTTACAGGGGCAGGGAGGCTACACCTTC
18	TRBV6-1	.	TRBD2	TRBJ2-5	CASSEAELAGRAEETQYF	TGTGCCAGCAGTGAAGCCGAATTAGCGGGGAGGGCGGAAGAGACCCAGTACTTC
15	TRBV7-9	.	TRBD1	TRBJ2-3	CASSFGTGGTDTQYF	TGTGCCAGCAGCTTCGGGACAGGGGGCACAGATACGCAGTATTTT
12	TRBV7-2	.	TRBD1	TRBJ2-5	CASSPGTGTQYF	TGTGCCAGCAGCCCCGGGACAGGGACCCAGTACTTC
15	TRBV6-4	.	TRBD1	TRBJ2-6	CASSGQGSGANVLTF	TGTGCCAGCAGCGGACAGGGAAGCGGGGCCAACGTCCTGACTTTC
14	TRBV29-1	.	TRBD2	TRBJ2-1	CSLNRASGGDEQFF	TGCAGCCTTAATAGGGCTAGCGGGGGGGATGAGCAGTTCTTC
13	TRBV4-2	.	.	TRBJ2-1	CASSQVRDNEQFF	TGTGCCAGCAGCCAAGTACGCGACAATGAGCAGTTCTTC
13	TRBV18	.	.	TRBJ2-3	CASSPDTVDTQYF	TGTGCCAGCTCACCAGACACTGTGGATACGCAGTATTTT
14	TRBV20-1	.	.	TRBJ1-2	CSARDPGLGDGYTF	TGCAGTGCTAGAGATCCGGGGCTGGGAGATGGCTACACCTTC
16	TRBV9	once	TRBD2	TRBJ2-1	CASSVSAGGTYNEQFF	TGTGCCAGCAGCGTATCGGCGGGGGGAACCTACAATGAGCAGTTCTTC
16	TRBV4-1	.	.	TRBJ2-2	CASSQGTPANTGELFF	TGCGCCAGCAGCCAAGGGACTCCCGCGAACACCGGGGAGCTGTTTTTT
17	TRBV21-1	.	.	TRBJ1-5	CASGKEGGSYSNQPQHF	TGTGCCAGCGGCAAAGAGGGAGGTTCCTATAGCAATCAGCCCCAGCATTTT
14	TRBV12-3/TRBV12-4	once	TRBD1	TRBJ1-5	CASTHRGNNQPQHF	TGTGCCAGCACACACAGGGGGAACAATCAGCCCCAGCATTTT
15	TRBV7-9	.	.	TRBJ1-5	CASSAGQGLNQPQHF	TGTGCCAGCAGCGCGGGACAAGGCCTTAATCAGCCCCAGCATTTT
14	TRBV20-1	.	.	TRBJ2-5	CSAREGTRQETQYF	TGCAGTGCTAGAGAGGGAACTAGACAAGAGACCCAGTACTTC
14	TRBV2	.	.	TRBJ1-1	CASKGTPSNTEAFF	TGTGCCAGCAAGGGGACTCCGTCGAACACTGAAGCTTTCTTT
13	TRBV29-1	.	.	TRBJ2-3	CSVDSSSTDTQYF	TGCAGCGTTGATAGCTCTAGCACAGATACGCAGTATTTT
17	TRBV4-1	.	.	TRBJ2-7	CASSQDQGADLTYEQYF	TGCGCCAGCAGCCAAGATCAGGGAGCGGACCTAACCTACGAGCAGTACTTC
16	TRBV13	.	TRBD2	TRBJ2-7	CASSPAGAGGPHEQYF	TGTGCCAGCAGCCCGGCGGGAGCGGGGGGGCCCCACGAGCAGTACTTC
14	TRBV5-4	.	.	TRBJ1-4	CASSLKSGNEKLFF	TGTGCCAGCAGCTTGAAGTCAGGAAATGAAAAACTGTTTTTT
16	TRBV20-1	.	TRBD2	TRBJ2-1	CSARHNSGSSYNEQFF	TGCAGTGCTCGGCACAACAGCGGGAGCTCCTACAATGAGCAGTTCTTC
12	TRBV9	.	.	TRBJ1-2	CASSVYSYGYTF	TGTGCCAGCAGCGTATACAGTTACGGCTACACCTTC
13	TRBV9	.	.	TRBJ1-1	CASSVNMNTEAFF	TGTGCCAGCAGCGTAAACATGAACACTGAAGCTTTCTTT
19	TRBV6-5	.	TRBD2	TRBJ2-1	CASSSSIRLTSSIYNEQFF	TGTGCCAGCAGTTCCTCTATTCGATTGACTAGCAGCATTTACAATGAGCAGTTCTTC
17	TRBV9	.	TRBD1	TRBJ2-5	CASSVSGQGRNRETQYF	TGTGCCAGCAGCGTCTCTGGACAGGGGAGGAACAGGGAGACCCAGTACTTC
13	TRBV20-1	.	TRBD1	TRBJ1-2	CSASTGQAYGYTF	TGCAGTGCTAGTACGGGACAGGCCTATGGCTACACCTTC
12	TRBV5-1	once	.	TRBJ2-3	CASSGPTDTQYF	TGCGCCAGCAGCGGTCCGACAGATACGCAGTATTTT
16	TRBV24-1	.	TRBD2	TRBJ2-1	CATSDYLAGVGNEQFF	TGTGCCACCAGTGATTACCTTGCGGGAGTAGGGAATGAGCAGTTCTTC
17	TRBV24-1	.	TRBD2	TRBJ2-3	CATSDPGLAGGTDTQYF	TGTGCCACCAGTGATCCGGGACTAGCGGGAGGTACAGATACGCAGTATTTT
13	TRBV2	.	.	TRBJ1-6	CASSALPNSPLHF	TGTGCCAGCAGTGCACTCCCAAATTCACCCCTCCACTTT
14	TRBV9	.	TRBD1	TRBJ1-5	CASSQGVMDQPQHF	TGTGCCAGCTCCCAGGGGGTGATGGATCAGCCCCAGCATTTT
14	TRBV20-1	.	.	TRBJ2-7	CSARDLARSYEQYF	TGCAGTGCTAGAGATCTAGCGAGGTCCTACGAGCAGTACTTC
13	TRBV27	once	.	TRBJ2-6	CATLGAGANVLTF	TGTGCCACCCTAGGCGCTGGGGCCAACGTCCTGACTTTC
12	TRBV29-1	.	.	TRBJ1-1	CSVDRGLPEAFF	TGCAGCGTTGATCGGGGGTTACCTGAAGCTTTCTTT
15	TRBV28	once	TRBD1	TRBJ1-2	CASRTGQTSGYGYTF	TGTGCCAGCCGAACGGGACAGACCTCTGGCTATGGCTACACCTTC
13	TRBV5-1	.	.	TRBJ2-1	CASSLGNDNEQFF	TGCGCCAGCAGCTTGGGCAATGACAATGAGCAGTTCTTC
14	TRBV7-9	.	.	TRBJ2-1	CASSLGGGYNEQFF	TGTGCCAGCAGCTTAGGAGGCGGTTACAATGAGCAGTTCTTC
15	TRBV29-1	.	.	TRBJ2-1	CSVEQQGLRLNEQFF	TGCAGCGTGGAACAACAGGGACTTAGACTTAATGAGCAGTTCTTC
13	TRBV12-3/TRBV12-4	.	.	TRBJ2-2	CASGDSLDGELFF	TGTGCCAGCGGGGATTCCCTTGACGGGGAGCTGTTTTTT
18	TRBV4-1	.	.	TRBJ2-1	CASSQDTAALSSYNEQFF	TGCGCCAGCAGCCAAGATACCGCAGCCCTCAGCTCCTACAATGAGCAGTTCTTC